These 24 T cell receptor beta chains came from one sample sequenced in a study of T-cell reconstitution after alpha-beta-depleted transplantation in children. Molecular barcoding with unique molecular identifiers was used for the TCRbeta library. TCRdb reprocessed the PCR reads via MiXCR and lists one record per CDR3 protein. The repertoire holds fewer than 550,000 distinct CDR3 sequences, 9.5% to 12% seen once, with approximately 14% in the top ten. This material consisted of PBMCs, mostly from graft donor cells, taken 180 days after TCRalphabeta/CD19-depleted stem cell transplant. The receptors stem from a female patient aged 2-9 years who had a stem cell transplant for aplastic anemia, so the T cells may come from the graft donor.

This clonotype appeared a few times. The genes are TRBV7-2 and TRBJ2-7; 9 bases map to TRBD1. With V trimmed by 5 bases and J by 7 bases, 15 bases remained unmatched. CDR3 length: 16 amino acids. Germline CDR1 SGHTA, CDR2 FQGNSA. The CDR3 sequence is CASSRPGQGYTWEQYF. CDR3 coding DNA: TGTGCCAGCAGCCGACCTGGACAGGGGTATACCTGGGAGCAGTACTTC.

This clonotype showed up many times. V usage is TRBV12-3 or TRBV12-4 and J usage is TRBJ2-5; 7 bases align to TRBD1. The CDR3 has 13 amino acids. Unmatched junction bases numbered 4, after V lost 4 bases and J lost 5 bases. The CDR3 loop is CASSSTGVETQYF. In DNA, the CDR3 is TGTGCCAGCAGTTCCACAGGGGTCGAGACCCAGTACTTC.

CDR3 in DNA: TGTGCCAGCAGCTTGGGGTGGTACAGGAGCCACTCTGGGGCCAACGTCCTGACTTTC. It specifies CASSLGWYRSHSGANVLTF. The genes are TRBV11-2 and TRBJ2-6, with D tentatively TRBD1 (5 bases). This CDR3 is built from 19 residues. Germline CDR1 SGHAT, CDR2 FQNNGV. Trimming cost V 3 bases and J 0 bases, with 18 bases left between them.

The chain has TRBV12-3 or TRBV12-4 and TRBJ2-2, with D perhaps TRBD2 (6 bases). Trimming stripped 0 bases from V and 3 bases from J, with 14 bases between. The CDR3 has 17 amino acids. Here the CDR3 DNA reads TGTGCCAGCAGTTTAGCGCTAAGGTGGGAGGACACCGGGGAGCTGTTTTTT. It translates to CASSLALRWEDTGELFF.

The chain joins TRBV12-3 or TRBV12-4 to TRBJ2-7; TRBD2 matches at 8 bases. The V segment lost 1 base and the J segment 2 bases; nucleotides outside the gene matches: 4. The CDR3 covers 15 residues. CDR3 nucleotides: TGTGCCAGCAGTTTAGAGGGACTAGTGGCCTACGAGCAGTACTTC. It encodes CASSLEGLVAYEQYF.

This chain connects TRBV27 to TRBJ1-1; 10 bases are shared with TRBD1. There are 15 residues in the CDR3. CDR1 and CDR2 (germline): MNHEY, SMNVEV (reference sequence). J lost 5 bases, V lost 7 bases, and 10 bases had no gene match. The CDR3 DNA follows: TGTGCCAGCACCTTTTTGGGACAGGGGACGACTGAAGCTTTCTTT. Its protein is CASTFLGQGTTEAFF.

This clonotype was observed a handful of times. This chain connects TRBV7-9 to TRBJ1-5, with unresolved D. Trimming removed 4 bases at V and 3 bases at J, with 10 bases between. This CDR3 comprises 14 residues. The V gene's germline CDR1 is SEHNR and CDR2 FQNEAQ (reference sequence). Here the CDR3 reads CASSSGPINQPQHF. CDR3 sequence (DNA): TGTGCCAGCAGCTCCGGGCCAATCAATCAGCCCCAGCATTTT.

The rearrangement joins TRBV20-1 to TRBJ2-3; D may be TRBD2 (6 bases). Deletions cut 6 bases from V and 1 base from J, with 14 bases between. Germline V gives CDR1 DFQATT, CDR2 SNEGSKA (reference sequence). The CDR3 runs to 14 residues. The CDR3 loop reads CSAPEGPGTDTQYF. DNA of the CDR3: TGCAGTGCCCCGGAGGGCCCGGGCACAGATACGCAGTATTTT.

Only a few counts were recorded for this clonotype. The CDR3 loop is CSARRLAAHPAYEQYV. The CDR3 DNA reads as TGCAGTGCTAGGAGACTAGCGGCACACCCCGCCTACGAGCAGTACGTC. The rearrangement joins TRBV20-1 to TRBJ2-7; the match to TRBD2 covers 9 bases. V was clipped by 3 bases and J by 2 bases; unmatched bases: 11. CDR3 size: 16 residues. CDR1 is DFQATT, CDR2 SNEGSKA, per germline (reference sequence).

J is TRBJ1-3 and V is TRBV20-1; D ambiguous. This CDR3 spans 15 amino acids. Germline lookup yields CDR1 DFQATT and CDR2 SNEGSKA (reference sequence). Trimming cost V 3 bases and J 0 bases, with 12 bases left between them. The CDR3 DNA is TGCAGTGCTAGTGTACTCCCAAGCTCTGGAAACACCATATATTTT. It translates to CSASVLPSSGNTIYF.

The rearrangement uses TRBV12-3 or TRBV12-4 and TRBJ1-5; tentatively, D is TRBD1 (5 bases). This CDR3 is built from 14 residues. Trimming removed 6 bases from V and 7 bases from J, with 16 bases in between. The CDR3 spells CASSSGRVAQPQHF. For the CDR3, the DNA is TGTGCCAGCAGCTCCGGCAGGGTGGCGCAGCCCCAGCATTTT.

DNA for the CDR3: TGTGCCAGTAGTCAAAACCCGGGACTAGCCTACAATGAGCAGTTCTTC. It specifies CASSQNPGLAYNEQFF. The chain uses TRBV19 and TRBJ2-1, with 8 bases lining up with TRBD2. V gave up 5 bases and J gave up 2 bases; unmatched junction bases: 8. CDR3 size: 16 residues. The germline V gene encodes CDR1 LNHDA and CDR2 SQIVND (reference sequence).

The genes are TRBV28 and TRBJ2-1; 8 bases map to TRBD2. Germline CDR1 reads MDHEN; CDR2 reads SYDVKM. The CDR3 runs to 16 residues. The junction had 4 bases not matched to a gene; V was cut back by 2 bases and J by 1 base. The chain's CDR3 is CASSLLERESYNEQFF. CDR3 bases: TGTGCCAGCAGTTTACTGGAGCGGGAGTCCTACAATGAGCAGTTCTTC.

This clonotype has only a few counts. The chain joins TRBV7-2 to TRBJ1-5; no firm D call. The germline V gene encodes CDR1 SGHTA and CDR2 FQGNSA. The CDR3 is 15 residues long. Deletions cut 5 bases from V and 1 base from J, with 12 bases between. CDR3 protein: CASSPQRESNQPQHF. CDR3 nucleotide sequence: TGTGCCAGCAGCCCCCAGAGGGAGAGCAATCAGCCCCAGCATTTT.

This clonotype turned up a few times. V usage is TRBV7-2 and J usage is TRBJ2-3; D is possibly TRBD1 or TRBD2 (6 bases each). The V end lost 4 bases, the J end lost 6 bases, and 20 bases lay between the germline ends. Germline V CDR1 and CDR2: SGHTA, FQGNSA. The CDR3 consists of 16 residues. The chain's CDR3 is CASSYLGGSISDTQYF. CDR3 nucleotides: TGTGCCAGCAGCTACCTCGGGGGCTCAATCTCTGATACGCAGTATTTT.

This clonotype turned up a few times. The DNA of the CDR3 is TGTGCCAGCGGAACCCGACGGCTCTATGGCTACACCTTC. Translated, it gives CASGTRRLYGYTF. This chain links TRBV12-3 or TRBV12-4 with TRBJ1-2; D unresolved. Trimming pared 8 bases from V and 4 bases from J, leaving 14 bases between. CDR3 size: 13 residues.

This clonotype turned up a few times. This sequence joins TRBV9 and TRBJ2-5, with a weak D call TRBD2 (5 bases). This CDR3 is built from 13 residues. The V gene lost 2 bases and the J gene lost 3 bases, with 8 bases spanning the gap. Germline assignment: CDR1 SGDLS and CDR2 YYNGEE. This chain's CDR3 is CASSVRVEETQYF. The CDR3 nucleotides read TGTGCCAGCAGCGTGAGGGTTGAAGAGACCCAGTACTTC.

This clonotype has more than one count but fewer than ten. This rearrangement joins TRBV28 to TRBJ2-5, with 7 nucleotides matching TRBD2. The germline V gene encodes CDR1 MDHEN and CDR2 SYDVKM. The CDR3 consists of 14 residues. After removal of 8 bases from V and 4 bases from J, the junction contained 10 bases not matched to a gene. The CDR3 DNA is TGTGCCAGCCGACTGGGCGGGAGCGCAGAGACCCAGTACTTC. Translated, it gives CASRLGGSAETQYF.

This clonotype was seen repeatedly, ten times or more. The genes are TRBV18 and TRBJ2-7, with D uncertain. Trimming removed 1 base from V and 2 bases from J, with 3 bases in between. This CDR3 has 12 residues. CDR1 and CDR2 (germline): KGHSH, LQKENI. The CDR3 DNA reads TGTGCCAGCTCACCACTACCCTACGAGCAGTACTTC. It yields the protein CASSPLPYEQYF.

The chain couples TRBV20-1 to TRBJ2-1; 8 positions match TRBD2. This CDR3 is 15 amino acids long. Germline loops: CDR1 DFQATT, CDR2 SNEGSKA (reference sequence). The V segment lost 4 bases and the J segment 5 bases; nucleotides outside the gene matches: 10. The CDR3 region has the DNA TGCAGTGCTATAAGCCCAAGACTAGCGCACAATGAGCAGTTCTTC. Translation gives CSAISPRLAHNEQFF.

Only a few counts were recorded for this clonotype. This sequence joins TRBV5-6 and TRBJ2-7; no reliable D call. The V end lost 0 bases, the J end lost 6 bases, and 10 bases lay between the germline ends. Per the germline V gene, CDR1 is SGHDT and CDR2 is YYEEEE. The CDR3 covers 13 residues. The CDR3, as DNA: TGTGCCAGCAGCTTGGGCATTCCCAGCGAGCAGTACGTC. Translated, it gives CASSLGIPSEQYV.

This clonotype was counted a few times. The chain is built from TRBV20-1 and TRBJ2-1; 10 bases agree with TRBD1. The CDR3 extends over 15 amino acids. The germline V gene has CDR1 DFQATT and CDR2 SNEGSKA (reference sequence). J gave up 8 bases and V 6 bases, and 13 bases lay outside the gene matches. CDR3 nucleotides: TGCAGTGCGCCGCCCAGGGACAGGGGTAAGGATGAGCAGTTCTTC. It specifies CSAPPRDRGKDEQFF.

There are a few counts of this clonotype. The genes are TRBV12-3 or TRBV12-4 and TRBJ1-1, with a tentative D call TRBD1 (6 bases). The CDR3 contains 16 residues. V shed 2 bases and J shed 0 bases, with 13 bases lying between them. The CDR3 is CASSLRPGGLNTEAFF. The DNA for the CDR3 is TGTGCCAGCAGTTTAAGGCCGGGGGGGCTGAACACTGAAGCTTTCTTT.

This clonotype showed up just once. The genes are TRBV21-1 and TRBJ2-3; whether TRBD1, the table's D call, matches the DNA was not checked. TRBV21-1 is designated a pseudogene. The CDR3 runs 18 residues. CDR3 in amino acids: CASSKALWSGGITDTQYF. The CDR3 DNA sequence: TGTGCCAGCAGCAAAGCGCTTTGGAGCGGGGGCATAACAGATACGCAGTATTTT.